The rows below give T cell receptor beta chains drawn from one sample of a study of tumor-infiltrating lymphocytes in primary liver carcinoma. Each CDR3 protein is one row after TCRdb ran MiXCR on the multiplex PCR reads. The repertoire consists of 90,000 to 100,000 distinct CDR3 sequences, with around two thirds occurring once and the leading ten covering over 9%. Sequencing was done on a sample of liver tumor tissue from sampling region 5. Every receptor here comes from a woman in her sixties or seventies with primary liver carcinoma and hepatitis B virus infection. The CDR3 runs from the conserved cysteine through the conserved F or W. A D gene is named only where the DNA matches it firmly. A row's size may be missing; if present it is once, few, many or a size class.

d_gene: .; v_gene: TRBV7-3; j_gene: TRBJ2-2; abundance: many; CDR3aa: CASGKGTQNTGELFF; CDR3nt: TGTGCCAGCGGGAAAGGGACACAGAACACCGGGGAGCTGTTTTTT
d_gene: .; v_gene: TRBV5-1; j_gene: TRBJ2-2; abundance: .; CDR3aa: CASSRDCPRELFF; CDR3nt: TGCGCCAGCAGCCGCGACTGCCCCCGGGAGCTGTTTTTT
d_gene: .; v_gene: TRBV30; j_gene: TRBJ1-5; abundance: many; CDR3aa: CAWSHGEAQPQHF; CDR3nt: TGTGCCTGGAGTCATGGGGAGGCTCAGCCCCAGCATTTT
d_gene: .; v_gene: TRBV28; j_gene: TRBJ1-1; abundance: many; CDR3aa: CASSLLRAEAFF; CDR3nt: TGTGCCAGCAGTTTACTTAGGGCTGAAGCTTTCTTT
d_gene: .; v_gene: TRBV18; j_gene: TRBJ2-2; abundance: .; CDR3aa: CVSSPGKDTGELFF; CDR3nt: TGTGTCAGCTCACCGGGAAAGGACACCGGGGAGCTGTTTTTT
d_gene: TRBD2; v_gene: TRBV5-1; j_gene: TRBJ2-5; abundance: few; CDR3aa: CASSRLAEQETQYF; CDR3nt: TGCGCCAGCAGCAGACTAGCGGAACAAGAGACCCAGTACTTC
d_gene: .; v_gene: TRBV28; j_gene: TRBJ2-2; abundance: once; CDR3aa: CASSLWGTWIDGELFF; CDR3nt: TGTGCCAGCAGTTTATGGGGGACATGGATCGACGGGGAGCTATTTTTT
d_gene: TRBD1; v_gene: TRBV11-3; j_gene: TRBJ2-3; abundance: .; CDR3aa: CASSSWSPDRGTYTQYF; CDR3nt: TGTGCCAGCAGCTCTTGGTCCCCTGACAGGGGCACATATACGCAGTATTTT
d_gene: TRBD2; v_gene: TRBV4-1; j_gene: TRBJ2-2; abundance: many; CDR3aa: CASSLEGSGRVDGELFF; CDR3nt: TGCGCCAGCAGCCTTGAGGGTAGCGGGAGGGTTGACGGGGAGCTGTTTTTT
d_gene: TRBD2; v_gene: TRBV12-3/TRBV12-4; j_gene: TRBJ2-1; abundance: many; CDR3aa: CASSAGLAGVGPRLNEQFF; CDR3nt: TGTGCCAGCAGTGCGGGACTAGCGGGAGTTGGTCCCCGTCTCAATGAGCAGTTCTTC
d_gene: TRBD1; v_gene: TRBV11-2; j_gene: TRBJ1-1; abundance: .; CDR3aa: CASRRLNRGLAFF; CDR3nt: TGTGCCAGCCGCCGATTGAACAGGGGATTGGCTTTCTTT
d_gene: .; v_gene: TRBV6-5; j_gene: TRBJ1-1; abundance: .; CDR3aa: CAGSRDINTEASF; CDR3nt: TGTGCCGGCAGCCGGGACATCAACACTGAAGCTTCCTTT
d_gene: .; v_gene: TRBV12-3/TRBV12-4; j_gene: TRBJ2-7; abundance: .; CDR3aa: CASSFGDHSYQLYF; CDR3nt: TGTGCCAGCAGTTTTGGCGACCACTCCTACCAGCTGTACTTC
d_gene: TRBD1; v_gene: TRBV6-6; j_gene: TRBJ1-1; abundance: .; CDR3aa: CAGTRGQTNTEASF; CDR3nt: TGTGCCGGCACCAGGGGACAGACGAACACTGAAGCTTCCTTT
d_gene: .; v_gene: TRBV30; j_gene: TRBJ2-1; abundance: .; CDR3aa: CACSRRGFYNERFF; CDR3nt: TGTGCCTGCAGTCGAAGGGGCTTTTACAATGAGCGGTTCTTC
d_gene: .; v_gene: TRBV2; j_gene: TRBJ2-5; abundance: .; CDR3aa: CASRSGARAETQYF; CDR3nt: TGTGCCAGCAGATCCGGGGCTAGGGCGGAGACCCAGTACTTC
d_gene: TRBD1; v_gene: TRBV6-5; j_gene: TRBJ1-1; abundance: .; CDR3aa: CASGSTRDRVSGAFF; CDR3nt: TGTGCCAGCGGCTCCACTCGGGACAGGGTGTCAGGGGCTTTCTTT
d_gene: .; v_gene: TRBV5-5; j_gene: TRBJ2-5; abundance: .; CDR3aa: CASSLEVMNQETQYF; CDR3nt: TGTGCCAGCAGCCTTGAAGTCATGAACCAAGAGACCCAGTACTTC
d_gene: .; v_gene: TRBV11-2; j_gene: TRBJ1-2; abundance: .; CDR3aa: CASSFDLGANYGYTF; CDR3nt: TGTGCCAGTAGCTTTGACCTAGGGGCCAACTATGGCTACACCTTC
d_gene: .; v_gene: TRBV5-1; j_gene: TRBJ2-7; abundance: many; CDR3aa: CASSLNTGLYEQYF; CDR3nt: TGCGCCAGCAGCTTGAATACAGGGCTGTACGAGCAGTACTTC
d_gene: .; v_gene: TRBV6-2/TRBV6-3; j_gene: TRBJ2-1; abundance: .; CDR3aa: CASSYSHYEQFF; CDR3nt: TGTGCCAGCAGTTACTCCCATTATGAGCAGTTCTTC
d_gene: .; v_gene: TRBV11-1; j_gene: TRBJ2-2; abundance: .; CDR3aa: CASRPSLDTGELVF; CDR3nt: TGTGCCAGCAGACCTAGCCTTGACACCGGGGAGTTGGTTTTT
d_gene: .; v_gene: TRBV11-2; j_gene: TRBJ2-7; abundance: .; CDR3aa: CASTPTYTGSSSYERYF; CDR3nt: TGTGCCAGCACTCCAACCTATACAGGGTCTAGCTCCTACGAGCGGTACTTC
d_gene: TRBD1; v_gene: TRBV7-3; j_gene: TRBJ2-6; abundance: .; CDR3aa: CASSLTVGTGASGANVLTF; CDR3nt: TGTGCCAGCAGCTTAACGGTCGGGACAGGAGCCTCTGGGGCCAACGTCCTGACTTTC
d_gene: TRBD1; v_gene: TRBV6-5; j_gene: TRBJ2-2; abundance: .; CDR3aa: CASGYSIRDRRNTGELFF; CDR3nt: TGTGCCAGCGGTTACTCGATTCGGGACAGGAGAAACACCGGGGAGCTGTTTTTT
d_gene: TRBD2; v_gene: TRBV12-3/TRBV12-4; j_gene: TRBJ2-1; abundance: .; CDR3aa: CASSLERGDRRSYNEQFF; CDR3nt: TGTGCCAGCAGTTTGGAGCGGGGGGACCGCCGATCCTACAATGAGCAGTTCTTC
d_gene: .; v_gene: TRBV9; j_gene: TRBJ1-2; abundance: .; CDR3aa: CASSPGVVANYGYTF; CDR3nt: TGTGCCAGCAGCCCAGGAGTGGTCGCTAACTATGGCTACACCTTC
d_gene: .; v_gene: TRBV11-3; j_gene: TRBJ2-3; abundance: .; CDR3aa: CASNSVPGGTGTQYF; CDR3nt: TGTGCCAGCAACTCAGTGCCAGGAGGCACAGGTACGCAGTATTTT
d_gene: TRBD2; v_gene: TRBV11-3; j_gene: TRBJ2-1; abundance: .; CDR3aa: CPSNLGCGLGRNEQFF; CDR3nt: TGTCCCAGCAACTTAGGTTGCGGACTAGGGCGAAATGAGCAGTTCTTC
d_gene: .; v_gene: TRBV11-3; j_gene: TRBJ2-7; abundance: .; CDR3aa: CDSSARGTLPSYEQCF; CDR3nt: TGTGACAGCAGCGCCCGCGGGACACTACCTTCCTACGAGCAGTGCTTC
d_gene: .; v_gene: TRBV28; j_gene: TRBJ2-5; abundance: .; CDR3aa: CASSLYGGPETQYF; CDR3nt: TGTGCCAGCAGTTTATACGGGGGGCCGGAGACCCAGTACTTC
d_gene: TRBD2; v_gene: TRBV4-1; j_gene: TRBJ2-7; abundance: many; CDR3aa: CASSHVTSGRAWQYF; CDR3nt: TGCGCCAGCAGCCATGTTACTAGCGGGAGGGCCTGGCAGTACTTC
d_gene: .; v_gene: TRBV11-3; j_gene: TRBJ2-7; abundance: .; CDR3aa: CASSLSGRENEQYF; CDR3nt: TGTGCCAGCAGTTTAAGCGGACGGGAGAACGAGCAGTACTTC
d_gene: .; v_gene: TRBV28; j_gene: TRBJ2-7; abundance: .; CDR3aa: CASSPPRGQGSYEEYF; CDR3nt: TGTGCCAGCAGCCCCCCCAGGGGCCAGGGATCCTACGAGGAGTACTTC
d_gene: .; v_gene: TRBV12-3/TRBV12-4; j_gene: TRBJ2-3; abundance: many; CDR3aa: CASSVADPPGDTQYF; CDR3nt: TGTGCCAGCAGCGTCGCGGACCCCCCCGGGGATACGCAGTATTTT
d_gene: .; v_gene: TRBV2; j_gene: TRBJ1-5; abundance: .; CDR3aa: CASSPQRDRHGQPQHF; CDR3nt: TGTGCCAGCAGTCCCCAAAGAGACAGGCACGGTCAGCCCCAGCATTTT
d_gene: .; v_gene: TRBV6-5; j_gene: TRBJ1-2; abundance: .; CDR3aa: CACGRKGRGYTF; CDR3nt: TGTGCCTGCGGTAGGAAGGGGAGAGGCTACACCTTC
d_gene: TRBD1; v_gene: TRBV12-3/TRBV12-4; j_gene: TRBJ2-7; abundance: .; CDR3aa: CASSLDRAYEQYF; CDR3nt: TGTGCTAGCAGTTTGGACAGGGCCTACGAGCAGTACTTC
d_gene: .; v_gene: TRBV20-1; j_gene: TRBJ1-6; abundance: .; CDR3aa: CSPWTAQSSPLHF; CDR3nt: TGCAGTCCGTGGACTGCCCAGTCTTCACCCCTCCACTTT
d_gene: TRBD1; v_gene: TRBV28; j_gene: TRBJ1-5; abundance: .; CDR3aa: CASTPTGGLEPQHF; CDR3nt: TGTGCCAGCACCCCGACAGGGGGTTTGGAGCCCCAGCATTTT
d_gene: .; v_gene: TRBV29-1; j_gene: TRBJ2-5; abundance: few; CDR3aa: CSVLESGAEETQYF; CDR3nt: TGCAGCGTCCTCGAATCAGGGGCAGAAGAGACCCAGTACTTC
d_gene: TRBD1; v_gene: TRBV28; j_gene: TRBJ2-7; abundance: .; CDR3aa: CASSYTLGQVKYEQYF; CDR3nt: TGTGCCAGCAGTTATACACTGGGACAGGTAAAGTACGAGCAGTACTTC
d_gene: .; v_gene: TRBV29-1; j_gene: TRBJ1-2; abundance: .; CDR3aa: CSAEDRGYGYIF; CDR3nt: TGCAGCGCTGAGGATAGGGGCTATGGCTACATCTTC
d_gene: .; v_gene: TRBV12-3/TRBV12-4; j_gene: TRBJ1-5; abundance: .; CDR3aa: CASSSTTSSDQPQHF; CDR3nt: TGTGCCAGCAGTTCAACAACGAGCTCCGATCAGCCCCAGCATTTT
d_gene: .; v_gene: TRBV11-2; j_gene: TRBJ1-2; abundance: .; CDR3aa: CASRVTRASYGYAF; CDR3nt: TGCGCCAGCAGAGTGACACGGGCTTCCTATGGCTACGCCTTC
d_gene: .; v_gene: TRBV28; j_gene: TRBJ2-6; abundance: .; CDR3aa: CSSSSGTYLSGANVLTF; CDR3nt: TGTTCCAGCAGTTCGGGGACATACCTCTCTGGGGCCAACGTCCTGACTTTC
d_gene: .; v_gene: TRBV6-1; j_gene: TRBJ2-3; abundance: many; CDR3aa: CASSEAWVADTQYF; CDR3nt: TGTGCCAGCAGTGAAGCTTGGGTTGCAGATACGCAGTATTTT
d_gene: .; v_gene: TRBV29-1; j_gene: TRBJ2-4; abundance: once; CDR3aa: CSVGVGEYIQYF; CDR3nt: TGCAGCGTCGGAGTCGGGGAGTACATTCAGTACTTC
d_gene: .; v_gene: TRBV11-2; j_gene: TRBJ2-6; abundance: once; CDR3aa: CTSSTVTRANVLTF; CDR3nt: TGTACCAGTTCGACAGTAACTAGGGCCAACGTCCTGACTTTC
d_gene: TRBD2; v_gene: TRBV11-2; j_gene: TRBJ2-1; abundance: .; CDR3aa: CDSSLGTSGNSEQFF; CDR3nt: TGTGACAGCAGCTTAGGGACTAGCGGGAACAGTGAGCAATTCTTT
d_gene: .; v_gene: TRBV6-2/TRBV6-3; j_gene: TRBJ2-7; abundance: many; CDR3aa: CASSYQETRREQYF; CDR3nt: TGTGCCAGCAGTTACCAAGAGACTAGACGGGAGCAGTACTTC
d_gene: .; v_gene: TRBV11-2; j_gene: TRBJ1-4; abundance: once; CDR3aa: CTSSLGLPSNDKLFF; CDR3nt: TGTACCAGCAGCTTAGGGCTCCCGTCTAATGATAAACTGTTTTTT
d_gene: TRBD1; v_gene: TRBV12-3/TRBV12-4; j_gene: TRBJ1-5; abundance: .; CDR3aa: CPSSLVGQGGQSQHF; CDR3nt: TGTCCCAGCAGTTTAGTGGGACAGGGCGGTCAGTCCCAGCATTTT
d_gene: .; v_gene: TRBV10-3; j_gene: TRBJ2-5; abundance: .; CDR3aa: CTNSESAAQETQYF; CDR3nt: TGTACCAACAGTGAGTCGGCAGCCCAAGAGACCCAGTACTTC
d_gene: .; v_gene: TRBV10-3; j_gene: TRBJ2-5; abundance: .; CDR3aa: CATSPPGETQYF; CDR3nt: TGTGCCACGAGTCCCCCAGGGGAGACCCAGTACTTC
d_gene: TRBD1; v_gene: TRBV12-3/TRBV12-4; j_gene: TRBJ2-7; abundance: .; CDR3aa: CASSGFRTGGLDEQYF; CDR3nt: TGTGCCAGCAGTGGATTTAGGACAGGGGGCTTGGACGAGCAGTACTTC